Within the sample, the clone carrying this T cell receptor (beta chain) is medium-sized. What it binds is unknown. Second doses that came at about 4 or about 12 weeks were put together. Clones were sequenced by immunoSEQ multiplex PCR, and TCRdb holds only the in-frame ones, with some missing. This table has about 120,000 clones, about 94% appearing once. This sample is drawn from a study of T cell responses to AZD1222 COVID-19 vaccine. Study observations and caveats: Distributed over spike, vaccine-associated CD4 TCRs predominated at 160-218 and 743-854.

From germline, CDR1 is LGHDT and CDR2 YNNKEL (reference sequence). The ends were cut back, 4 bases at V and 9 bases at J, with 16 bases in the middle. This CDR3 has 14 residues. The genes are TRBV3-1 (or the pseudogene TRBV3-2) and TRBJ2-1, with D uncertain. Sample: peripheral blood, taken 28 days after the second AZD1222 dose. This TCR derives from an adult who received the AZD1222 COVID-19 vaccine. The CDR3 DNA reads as TGTGCCAGCAGCCTGAATATAATCTGGGGTGAGCAGTTCTTC. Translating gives CASSLNIIWGEQFF.